These 5 T cell receptor beta chains came from one sample sequenced in a study of CXCR3-negative and CXCR3-positive naive CD8 T cells. Their antigen targets remain unknown. TRB cDNA was prepared as libraries by UMI-labeled 5' RACE. TCRdb reworked the 5' RACE reads into one entry per CDR3 protein, no DNA. The listing contains approximately 130,000 distinct CDR3 sequences. Study results and caveats: Comparison of naive cells showed more hydrophobic TRB CDR3s in CXCR3-positive than in CXCR3-negative naive cells.

What was sequenced was naive CXCR3+ CD8+ T cells from blood. The subset is: CD45RO-CCR7+CD27+CD95- naive CD8+ T cells expressing CXCR3 (TNR3+). All receptors derive from a human donor in good health. Some clones in this sample may be carry-over from other donors' samples.

This sequence joins TRBV6-6 and TRBJ2-1. Germline lookup yields CDR1 MNHNY and CDR2 SVGAGI (reference sequence). This CDR3 has 12 residues. The CDR3 sequence: CASSYSEPEQFF.

V usage is TRBV27 and J usage is TRBJ2-3; TCRdb reports TRBD2, a call that lacks DNA to check it against. CDR3 size: 16 residues. From germline, CDR1 is MNHEY and CDR2 SMNVEV (reference sequence). The CDR3 is CASSPLAGVVTDTQYF.

This chain links TRBV12-3 or TRBV12-4 with TRBJ2-3; the TCRdb D gene call, TRBD1, has no DNA to confirm it. CDR3 length: 14 amino acids. The CDR3 loop reads CASSLQDGGDTQYF.

The chain links TRBV14 to TRBJ2-3; TCRdb designates TRBD2, a call that cannot be tested without DNA. The germline CDR1 and CDR2 sequences are SGHDN and FVKESK. This CDR3 region has 16 residues. The CDR3 reads CASSQRTSGRPDTQYF. The whole variable domain, remainder taken from reference TRBV14 and TRBJ2-3, is EAGVTQFPSHSVIEKGQTVTLRCDPISGHDNLYWYRRVMGKEIKFLLHFVKESKQDESGMPNNRFLAERTGGTYSTLKVQPAELEDSGVYFCASSQRTSGRPDTQYFGPGTRLTVL.

The CDR3 sequence: CASSSLETGNTEAFF. The chain uses TRBV6-2 or TRBV6-3 and TRBJ1-1; TCRdb proposes TRBD1, but this gene call is untestable without DNA. Germline-derived CDR1 and CDR2 are MNHEY and SVGEGT. This CDR3 is 15 amino acids long.